This is a list of T cell receptor beta chains from one sample in a study of T-cell memory formation after mild COVID-19. TCRdb processed the 5' RACE reads anew with MiXCR; each CDR3 protein has one entry. The data hold some 200,000 distinct CDR3 sequences, with about a fifth observed a single time. The sample taken for sequencing was PBMCs or a T cell subset sorted from them (not recorded which). The receptors originated from an adult woman who had mild COVID-19 (a few samples of this study predate the infection). Cell type and time point are not known. CDR3s include the opening cysteine and the closing phenylalanine or tryptophan.

>TRBV7-9
CASSLGLRGRAHEQYF
>TRBV4-3
CASSFSGTGESYEQYF
>TRBV30
CAWRAGGNYGYTF
>TRBV4-1
CASSQEPGGAKNIQYF
>TRBV6-4
CASSDRNTQYF
>TRBV3-1
CASSPSGTTRWGLGAFF
>TRBV11-2
CASSLNGGPQETQYF
>TRBV27
CASSSPGRNYNEQFF
>TRBV20-1
CSARDLGSRGTYEQYF
>TRBV9
CASSPGLPSYEQYF
>TRBV12-3/TRBV12-4
CASSHPTVTGNTIYF
>TRBV7-9
CASSPGRLNYGYTF
>TRBV10-2
CASSPDRGTEAFF
>TRBV5-1
CASSPGPRTGGAHYEQYF